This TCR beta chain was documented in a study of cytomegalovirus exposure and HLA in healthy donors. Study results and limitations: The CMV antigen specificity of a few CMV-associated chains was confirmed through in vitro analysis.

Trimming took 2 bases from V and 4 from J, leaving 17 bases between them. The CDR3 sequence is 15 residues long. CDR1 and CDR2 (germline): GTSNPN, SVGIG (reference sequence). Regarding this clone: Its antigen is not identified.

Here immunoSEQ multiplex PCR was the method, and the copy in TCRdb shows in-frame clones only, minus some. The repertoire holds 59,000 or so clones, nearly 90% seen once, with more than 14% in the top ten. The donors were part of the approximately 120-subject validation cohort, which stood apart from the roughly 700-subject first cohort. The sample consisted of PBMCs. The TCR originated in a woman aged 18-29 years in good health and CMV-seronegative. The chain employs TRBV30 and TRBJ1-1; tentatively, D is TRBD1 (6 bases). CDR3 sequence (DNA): TGTGCCTGGAGTCCGCCCGACAGGCAGATCACTGAAGCTTTCTTT. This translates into CAWSPPDRQITEAFF. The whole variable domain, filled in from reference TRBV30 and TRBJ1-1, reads SQTIHQWPATLVQPVGSPLSLECTVEGTSNPNLYWYRQAAGRGLQLLFYSVGIGQISSEVPQNLSASRPQDRQFILSSKKLLLSDSGFYLCAWSPPDRQITEAFFGQGTRLTVV.